These 31 T cell receptor beta chains share one sample of origin, sequenced in a study of T cell repertoires in cytomegalovirus infection. Their antigens are not known. From the reads, TCRdb called clonotypes with MiXCR, one entry per CDR3 protein. The sample contains approximately 76,000 distinct CDR3 sequences, around 25% of which appear only once. This specimen was CD8+ T cells from cultured PBMCs, taken from culture after CMV antigen stimulation. These receptors were taken from a human donor in good health (CMV status not recorded). Some clones in this sample may be carry-over from other donors' samples.

The J gene is TRBJ2-7, the V gene TRBV20-1; a weak D match, TRBD2 (5 bases). V was shortened by 5 bases and J by 5 bases, with 13 bases between the two germline ends. The CDR3 is 12 residues long. Germline V gene sequence: CDR1 DFQATT, CDR2 SNEGSKA (reference sequence). The CDR3 DNA is TGCAGTGCTTCGGGGTTACGGGACGAGCAGTACTTC. Residues: CSASGLRDEQYF.

Concerning this clonotype: Its ends do not fully match the called genes, so a read error is possible. The J gene is TRBJ2-7, the V gene TRBV4-3; tentative D call: TRBD1 (6 bases). Germline V gives CDR1 LGHNA, CDR2 YSLEER. The CDR3 length is 14 residues. The DNA of the CDR3 is TGCGCCAACAGCCAAGGAACAGGGCGCTACGAGCAGTACTTC. Its translation: CANSQGTGRYEQYF.

This clonotype has a handful of counts. This chain uses TRBV15 with TRBJ1-1; D is ambiguous. Trimming removed 0 bases at V and 1 base at J, with 9 bases between. The CDR3 covers 15 residues. Germline CDR1 is LNHNV and CDR2 is YYDKDF (reference sequence). CDR3 nucleotides: TGTGCCACCAGCAGAGACCGTGCAGGGAACACTGAAGCTTTCTTT. It yields the protein CATSRDRAGNTEAFF.

The J gene is TRBJ1-4, the V gene TRBV7-6; TRBD1 might be the D (5 bases). This CDR3 comprises 13 residues. Germline V gives CDR1 SGHVS, CDR2 FNYEAQ. V was pared by 5 bases and J by 13 bases, with 17 bases between. This CDR3 is CASSPEGPRGLFF. CDR3 nucleotides: TGTGCCAGCAGCCCCGAGGGGCCGAGGGGACTGTTTTTT.

This chain links TRBV6-6 with TRBJ2-1; D remains ambiguous. The germline CDR1 and CDR2 sequences are MNHNY and SVGAGI (reference sequence). The CDR3 is made up of 11 amino acids. V dropped 0 bases and J dropped 9 bases, with 3 bases sitting between them. The CDR3 loop reads CASSYSVEQFF. The CDR3 DNA follows: TGTGCCAGCAGTTACTCGGTTGAGCAGTTCTTC.

This clonotype was detected ten times or more. The V and J genes are TRBV6-2 or TRBV6-3 and TRBJ1-1; D is uncertain. The CDR3 is 13 residues long. The V gene's germline CDR1 is MNHEY and CDR2 SVGEGT. V lost 4 bases, J lost 5 bases, and 11 bases lay in between. The CDR3 nucleotides are TGTGCCAGCAGTTCCTATCGAGGGACTGAAGCTTTCTTT. Translation: CASSSYRGTEAFF.

This clonotype was seen a few times. This chain links TRBV28 with TRBJ1-1, with 8 bases that match TRBD1. The trim removed 6 bases at V and 0 bases at J, leaving 3 bases unmatched. Germline CDR1 is MDHEN and CDR2 is SYDVKM. There are 14 residues in the CDR3. CDR3 nucleotides: TGTGCCAGCAGCCCGGACAGGGTGAACACTGAAGCTTTCTTT. Encoded protein: CASSPDRVNTEAFF. Together with reference TRBV28 and TRBJ1-1, the CDR3 gives the full variable domain: DVKVTQSSRYLVKRTGEKVFLECVQDMDHENMFWYRQDPGLGLRLIYFSYDVKMKEKGDIPEGYSVSREKKERFSLILESASTNQTSMYLCASSPDRVNTEAFFGQGTRLTVV.

This clonotype was seen more than once but under ten times. The chain couples TRBV24-1 to TRBJ2-3; D is possibly TRBD2 (5 bases). Germline values: CDR1 KGHDR, CDR2 SFDVKD. Deletions cut 3 bases from V and 1 base from J, with 10 bases between. This CDR3 region has 15 residues. Here the CDR3 reads CATSDPAGGTDTQYF. In DNA form, the CDR3 reads TGTGCCACCAGTGATCCAGCCGGGGGCACAGATACGCAGTATTTT.

The chain links TRBV5-1 to TRBJ1-4; a weak D match, TRBD1 (6 bases). Germline V gene sequence: CDR1 SGHRS, CDR2 YFSETQ. The ends were cut back, 4 bases at V and 8 bases at J, with 15 bases in the middle. The CDR3 extends over 14 amino acids. The CDR3 region is CASSLTGRVEKLFF. The CDR3 DNA reads as TGCGCCAGCAGCCTTACAGGGAGGGTAGAAAAACTGTTTTTT.

This clonotype was counted between two and nine times. The chain joins TRBV9 to TRBJ1-1, with D perhaps matching TRBD1 (5 bases). The CDR3 totals 14 residues. Germline V lookup: CDR1 SGDLS, CDR2 YYNGEE. V was trimmed by 4 bases and J by 6 bases, leaving 16 bases between them. The CDR3 sequence: CASSPYSGASEAFF. For the CDR3, the DNA is TGTGCCAGCAGCCCATATTCCGGGGCTTCTGAAGCTTTCTTT.

This clonotype has a count of ten or more. The chain combines TRBV7-7 with TRBJ1-3; unclear D gene. Germline loops: CDR1 SSHAT, CDR2 FNYEAQ (reference sequence). CDR3 length equals 16 residues. Trimming cost V 8 bases and J 0 bases, with 17 bases left between them. The CDR3 loop reads CASPLAARSSGNTIYF. CDR3 bases: TGTGCCAGCCCCCTGGCGGCAAGGAGCTCTGGAAACACCATATATTTT.

This chain links TRBV12-3 or TRBV12-4 with TRBJ2-3, with D unclear. This CDR3 comprises 13 residues. Deletions cut 5 bases from V and 5 bases from J, with 11 bases between. CDR3 region: CASSHRRGDTQYF. Here the CDR3 DNA reads TGTGCCAGCAGTCACAGAAGAGGAGATACGCAGTATTTT.

This clonotype was found many times. The chain recombines TRBV28 with TRBJ2-7; D not resolved. CDR3 length: 14 residues. Germline V gene data show CDR1 as MDHEN and CDR2 as SYDVKM. V lost 3 bases and J lost 4, with 13 bases in between. The CDR3 DNA sequence: TGTGCCAGCAGTTTTCGGCCAGACCGATACGAGCAGTACTTC. Its translation is CASSFRPDRYEQYF.

This chain connects TRBV12-3 or TRBV12-4 to TRBJ2-1; D is possibly TRBD2 (5 bases). Deletions cut 6 bases from V and 13 bases from J, with 22 bases between. The CDR3 length is 14 residues. CDR3 DNA sequence: TGTGCCAGCAGCTTATCAGTGGGAGAGGTGGATCAGTTCTTC. This translates into CASSLSVGEVDQFF.

Regarding this clonotype: One end of the junction fails to match germline, which may point to a read error. The CDR3 sequence is CASNQDSRASGNTIYF. CDR3 in DNA: TGCGCCAGCAACCAAGATAGTAGGGCATCTGGAAACACCATATATTTT. The genes are TRBV4-3 and TRBJ1-3, with D uncertain. The CDR3 sequence is 16 residues long. Per germline, CDR1 LGHNA and CDR2 YSLEER.

This chain uses TRBV6-6 with TRBJ2-3; 8 bases line up with TRBD2. CDR3 length: 14 amino acids. The ends lost 8 bases at V and 1 base at J; junction bases unmatched: 5. The germline gives CDR1 MNHNY, CDR2 SVGAGI (reference sequence). CDR3 nucleotide sequence: TGTGCCAGCGGGGCGGGGGGCGGCACAGATACGCAGTATTTT. This gives the protein CASGAGGGTDTQYF.

This clonotype occurred a few times. This chain connects TRBV12-3 or TRBV12-4 to TRBJ1-4; D gene unclear. This CDR3 comprises 17 residues. V was clipped by 5 bases and J by 4 bases, with 20 bases between them. The CDR3 loop is CASSAVGVSKSNEKLFF. Written as DNA, the CDR3 is TGTGCCAGCAGTGCCGTAGGAGTCAGTAAGAGTAATGAAAAACTGTTTTTT.

This clonotype was recorded many times. The genes are TRBV11-2 and TRBJ1-4; D remains ambiguous. With 0 bases removed from V and 5 bases from J, the gap between germline ends came to 13 bases. Germline V gene sequence: CDR1 SGHAT, CDR2 FQNNGV. This CDR3 has 16 residues. CDR3 residues: CASSLERQAQNEKLFF. The CDR3 DNA reads TGTGCCAGCAGCTTAGAACGACAAGCCCAAAATGAAAAACTGTTTTTT.

This clonotype was counted a few times. The V and J genes are TRBV19 and TRBJ2-7; the D call may be TRBD1 or TRBD2 (5 bases each). V lost 5 bases and J lost 1, with 12 bases in between. The CDR3 is 14 residues long. Germline lookup yields CDR1 LNHDA and CDR2 SQIVND (reference sequence). CDR3 bases: TGTGCCAGTAGTCCTCGGGACCTATCCTACGAGCAGTACTTC. It is translated as CASSPRDLSYEQYF.

This clonotype was observed a few times. The chain links TRBV19 to TRBJ2-3, with 10 bases fitting TRBD2. The CDR3 loop spans 15 amino acids. The germline V gene encodes CDR1 LNHDA and CDR2 SQIVND (reference sequence). J gave up 6 bases and V 5 bases, and 8 bases lay outside the gene matches. CDR3 sequence (DNA): TGTGCCAGTAGTTCTCGGTTAGCGGGAGGTGATACGCAGTATTTT. The encoded protein is CASSSRLAGGDTQYF.

The chain is built from TRBV6-2 or TRBV6-3 and TRBJ1-5, with D tentatively TRBD1 (5 bases). V lost 0 bases to trimming and J lost 9 bases, with 6 bases between them. CDR1 and CDR2 from the germline V gene are MNHEY and SVGEGT. This CDR3 contains 12 residues. CDR3 region: CASSYSGVPQHF. The DNA for the CDR3 is TGTGCCAGCAGTTACTCGGGGGTGCCCCAGCATTTT.

This clonotype was counted between two and nine times. J is TRBJ2-1 and V is TRBV6-2 or TRBV6-3, with D perhaps matching TRBD1 or TRBD2 (6 bases each). There are 16 residues in the CDR3. Trimming pared 5 bases from V and 2 bases from J, leaving 16 bases between. Looked up from germline, CDR1 is MNHEY and CDR2 is SVGEGT. CDR3 in DNA: TGTGCCAGCAGTCTCCCGAGGGGGGCTACCTACAATGAGCAGTTCTTC. This encodes CASSLPRGATYNEQFF.

This clonotype was counted at least ten times. J is TRBJ2-7 and V is TRBV7-6, with D perhaps matching TRBD2 (5 bases). CDR3 length: 13 amino acids. Germline assignment: CDR1 SGHVS and CDR2 FNYEAQ. Trimming left V 6 bases short and J 0 bases short, with 9 bases between. CDR3 loop: CASRPGNSYEQYF. For the CDR3, the DNA is TGTGCCAGCAGGCCCGGGAACTCCTACGAGCAGTACTTC.

This clonotype was observed at least ten times. CDR3 residues: CASSLDRASNQPQHF. The CDR3 DNA sequence: TGTGCCAGCAGCTTAGACAGGGCGAGCAATCAGCCCCAGCATTTT. The gene calls are TRBV7-8 and TRBJ1-5; TRBD1 is a possible D gene (6 bases). There are 15 residues in the CDR3. With 1 base removed from V and 1 base from J, the gap between germline ends came to 8 bases. The germline gives CDR1 SGHVS, CDR2 FQNEAQ. Full variable domain (missing parts from reference TRBV7-8 and TRBJ1-5): GAGVSQSPRYKVAKRGQDVALRCDPISGHVSLFWYQQALGQGPEFLTYFQNEAQLDKSGLPSDRFFAERPEGSVSTLKIQRTQQEDSAVYLCASSLDRASNQPQHFGDGTRLSIL.

The chain carries TRBV29-1 and TRBJ1-1, with TRBD1 matching 9 bases. The V segment lost 1 base and the J segment 4 bases; nucleotides outside the gene matches: 13. This CDR3 is built from 17 residues. Germline values: CDR1 SQVTM, CDR2 ANQGSEA. CDR3 residues: CSVEVRPKTGGGTEAFF. Here the CDR3 DNA reads TGCAGCGTTGAAGTGCGCCCCAAAACAGGGGGCGGCACTGAAGCTTTCTTT.

The CDR3 sequence is CASSLLSRQTSYEQYF. CDR3 DNA: TGTGCCAGCAGCCTCCTCAGCAGACAGACTAGCTACGAGCAGTACTTC. The chain is built from TRBV11-2 and TRBJ2-7; possibly TRBD2 for D (6 bases). The CDR3 consists of 16 residues. The V end lost 5 bases, the J end lost 3 bases, and 20 bases lay between the germline ends. CDR1 is SGHAT, CDR2 FQNNGV, per germline.

The J gene is TRBJ2-5, the V gene TRBV11-3, with D uncertain. Germline assignment: CDR1 SGHNT and CDR2 YENEEA. This CDR3 has 13 amino acids. Trimming took off 7 bases at V and 1 base at J, with 10 bases between the two ends. The CDR3 DNA reads TGTGCCAGCAAATCAGCCAGCCAAGAGACCCAGTACTTC. Translation gives CASKSASQETQYF.

This clonotype has at least ten counts. This chain links TRBV6-2 or TRBV6-3 with TRBJ2-7, with TRBD1 as a possible D gene (6 bases). Germline loops: CDR1 MNHEY, CDR2 SVGEGT. The CDR3 consists of 15 residues. V was cut by 2 bases and J by 4 bases, with 15 bases left in between. The CDR3 sequence: CASSYRETGNYEQYF. DNA for the CDR3: TGTGCCAGCAGTTACAGAGAAACAGGGAATTACGAGCAGTACTTC.

This chain uses TRBV9 with TRBJ1-2, with D hard to call. Between the trimmed V and J ends, which lost 2 bases and 0 bases, there was a span of 14 bases. Germline-derived CDR1 and CDR2 are SGDLS and YYNGEE. The CDR3 runs 16 residues. The CDR3 DNA is TGTGCCAGCAGCGTGCGTAAGGACGATGCTAACTATGGCTACACCTTC. The encoded protein is CASSVRKDDANYGYTF. The full variable domain, with the rest looked up from reference TRBV9 and TRBJ1-2, is DSGVTQTPKHLITATGQRVTLRCSPRSGDLSVYWYQQSLDQGLQFLIQYYNGEERAKGNILERFSAQQFPDLHSELNLSSLELGDSALYFCASSVRKDDANYGYTFGSGTRLTVV.

A few counts support this clonotype. V and J are TRBV6-6 and TRBJ1-2; maybe TRBD1 (6 bases). The CDR3 is made up of 15 amino acids. CDR1 and CDR2 (germline): MNHNY, SVGAGI (reference sequence). Deletions cut 6 bases from V and 4 bases from J, with 18 bases between. Written as DNA, the CDR3 is TGTGCCAGCAGACAGAACAGGGACCCCTTCTATGGCTACACCTTC. This codes for CASRQNRDPFYGYTF.

The chain carries TRBV2 and TRBJ1-1; D is unclear. CDR1 is SNHLY, CDR2 FYNNEI, per germline. This CDR3 contains 11 residues. V was clipped by 4 bases and J by 7 bases, with 7 bases between them. CDR3 sequence reads: CASSVGLEAFF. The DNA for the CDR3 is TGTGCCAGCAGTGTAGGCCTTGAAGCTTTCTTT.